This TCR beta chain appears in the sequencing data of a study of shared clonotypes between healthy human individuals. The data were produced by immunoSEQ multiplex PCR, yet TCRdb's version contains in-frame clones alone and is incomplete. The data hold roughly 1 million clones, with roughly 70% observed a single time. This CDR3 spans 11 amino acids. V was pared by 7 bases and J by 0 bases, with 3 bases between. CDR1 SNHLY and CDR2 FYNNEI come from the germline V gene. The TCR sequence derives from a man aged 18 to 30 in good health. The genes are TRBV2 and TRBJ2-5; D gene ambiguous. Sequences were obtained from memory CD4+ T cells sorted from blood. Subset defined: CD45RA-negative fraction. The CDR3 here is CASTYQETQYF. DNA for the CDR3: TGTGCCAGCACGTACCAAGAGACCCAGTACTTC.